This T cell receptor beta chain was identified in a study of cytomegalovirus exposure and HLA in healthy donors. Study in general: Of 398 genotyped donors, about 81% clustered with self-reported Caucasian donors. Study outcomes and limitations: TCR sequences were mostly rare, though some public TCRs occurred in many donors.

This clone was detected only a few times. The antigen is not known. The CDR3 does not end in the conserved phenylalanine or tryptophan, so this is likely a read error. The DNA is omitted, as the CDR3 cannot be located on it reliably, and the CDR3 follows TCRdb's listing. Germline loops: CDR1 MRHNA, CDR2 SNTAGT. The CDR3 contains 14 residues when both ends are counted. PCR amplification relied on 60 Vbeta primers (plus 13 Jbeta primers). TCRdb's table, derived via immunoSEQ multiplex PCR, lists solely in-frame clones and lacks some. The sample lists 120,000 or so clones; over 9.5% were seen once. The sequencing sample was made of PBMCs. The gene calls are TRBV6-4 and TRBJ2-6; TRBD1 was called by the table and not checked on the DNA. This clonotype was obtained from a woman aged 18-29 years in good health and CMV-seropositive. The CDR3 reads CASSDSSGANVMTL.